This record covers a single TCR beta chain. Sequenced by immunoSEQ multiplex PCR; TCRdb stores in-frame clones only, minus some. The table includes 280,000 or so clones, over 75% detected once. CDR1 MNHEY and CDR2 SVGAGI come from the germline V gene. With 8 bases clipped from V and 9 bases from J, the junction kept 9 bases outside the gene matches. This CDR3 contains 14 residues. These data belong to a study of blood T cell repertoires in COVID-19. This chain connects TRBV6-5 to TRBJ2-1; 11 bases are shared with TRBD2. The sequence came from a man aged 30 to 39 who had recovered from COVID-19. Sequencing input: PBMCs or T cells enriched from blood (not recorded which). CDR3 loop: CASRVAGGESEQFF. As DNA, the CDR3 is TGTGCCAGCCGGGTAGCGGGGGGGGAAAGTGAGCAGTTCTTC.